Presented here are 19 T cell receptor beta chains from one specimen sequenced in a study of blood T cells in healthy people across ages. A J-beta primer mix and a sample-barcoded 5' primer were used in a second PCR of roughly 7 to 12 cycles. A single record per CDR3 protein comes from TCRdb applying MiXCR to the 5' RACE reads. The sample includes 870,000 or so distinct CDR3 sequences, about 28% of them seen just once. Sample: blood. The receptors here all came from a woman older than 75 in good health.

This clonotype has a count of ten or more. The CDR3 sequence: CASSDWQDSYGYTF. For the CDR3, the DNA is TGTGCCAGCAGTGACTGGCAGGACTCCTATGGCTACACCTTC. The V gene is TRBV2, the J gene TRBJ1-2; D not certain. The CDR3 has 14 residues. Germline loops: CDR1 SNHLY, CDR2 FYNNEI. V lost 3 bases to trimming and J lost 4 bases, with 12 bases between them.

This clonotype was detected many times. V usage is TRBV4-3 and J usage is TRBJ2-3, with 10 bases that match TRBD2. J gave up 6 bases and V 3 bases, and 12 bases lay outside the gene matches. CDR1 and CDR2 from the germline V gene are LGHNA and YSLEER. The CDR3 totals 17 residues. In nucleotides, the CDR3 is TGCGCCAGCAGCCAGCACTTACTAGCGGGGATGGCGGATACGCAGTATTTT. Protein product: CASSQHLLAGMADTQYF.

The sample holds many counts of this clonotype. The chain couples TRBV6-5 to TRBJ1-2; D unclear. The CDR3 has 15 amino acids. Looked up from germline, CDR1 is MNHEY and CDR2 is SVGAGI. V was pared by 2 bases and J by 4 bases, with 14 bases between. The CDR3 loop is CASSYGRTSAYGYTF. In DNA, the CDR3 is TGTGCCAGCAGTTACGGGAGAACGAGCGCCTATGGCTACACCTTC.

This clonotype was found many times. V gene TRBV5-1 combines with J gene TRBJ2-5; a weak D match, TRBD1 (7 bases). V lost 4 bases, J lost 2 bases, and 18 bases lay in between. This CDR3 has 16 amino acids. The germline CDR1 and CDR2 sequences are SGHRS and YFSETQ. DNA for the CDR3: TGCGCCAGCAGCCGACGACAGGGAGGAGATCAAGAGACCCAGTACTTC. It is translated as CASSRRQGGDQETQYF.

This clonotype was counted at least ten times. The chain has TRBV6-2 or TRBV6-3 and TRBJ2-1; 11 bases agree with TRBD2. The trim removed 6 bases at V and 7 bases at J, leaving 5 bases unmatched. The CDR3 totals 14 residues. Per germline, CDR1 MNHEY and CDR2 SVGEGT. In DNA form, the CDR3 reads TGTGCCAGCAGGGGGACTAGCGGTGGGAATGAGCAGTTCTTC. Protein: CASRGTSGGNEQFF.

The rearrangement joins TRBV15 to TRBJ2-5; D gene ambiguous. With 0 bases removed from V and 0 bases from J, the gap between germline ends came to 8 bases. Germline CDR1 reads LNHNV; CDR2 reads YYDKDF (reference sequence). The CDR3 runs 15 residues. The CDR3 DNA follows: TGTGCCACCAGCAGAGATGGGGAACACCAAGAGACCCAGTACTTC. It encodes CATSRDGEHQETQYF.

As for this clonotype: A much larger clonotype is one base distant, so this may be a read error. The chain is built from TRBV7-8 and TRBJ2-1; TRBD1 might be the D (5 bases). CDR3 length equals 16 residues. V dropped 5 bases and J dropped 8 bases, with 22 bases sitting between them. The germline V gene encodes CDR1 SGHVS and CDR2 FQNEAQ. The CDR3 protein is CASSLSGGARSDEQFF. The CDR3 DNA follows: TGTGCCAGCAGCCTCTCCGGTGGGGCGAGGAGTGATGAGCAGTTCTTC.

Details on this clonotype: It may be a read error: a sequence one base away is much more abundant. The gene calls are TRBV29-1 and TRBJ2-1; D ambiguous. The CDR3 is made up of 14 amino acids. V gave up 8 bases and J gave up 0 bases, with 14 bases separating them. Germline CDR1 SQVTM, CDR2 ANQGSEA. Here the CDR3 DNA reads TGCAGCATGGACGGCAGGACCTCCTACAATGAGCAGTTCTTC. Translated, it gives CSMDGRTSYNEQFF.

This clonotype appeared once. The junction shows a germline mismatch at one end, possibly a read error. V and J are TRBV3-1 and TRBJ2-2; weak D call: TRBD2 (5 bases). Per the germline V gene, CDR1 is LGHDT and CDR2 is YNNKEL (reference sequence). This CDR3 comprises 14 residues. The chain's CDR3 is CASSHRGVAGERFF. The CDR3 region has the DNA TGTGCCAGCAGCCACCGAGGAGTAGCCGGGGAGCGGTTTTTT.

About this clonotype itself: One base away lies a much larger clone, so this may be a sequencing read error. The rearrangement links TRBV27 to TRBJ2-7, with 8 bases that match TRBD1. The CDR3 sequence is 14 residues long. The germline V gene has CDR1 MNHEY and CDR2 SMNVEV (reference sequence). The trim removed 5 bases at V and 3 bases at J, leaving 6 bases unmatched. The CDR3 reads CASSPNTGGYEQYF. In DNA, the CDR3 is TGTGCCAGCAGTCCCAATACAGGGGGCTACGAGCAGTACTTC.

This clonotype has just a few counts. CDR3 amino acids: CASSQTSGGLSSYNEQFF. Written as DNA, the CDR3 is TGCGCCAGCAGCCAGACTAGCGGGGGGTTAAGCTCCTACAATGAGCAGTTCTTC. This rearrangement joins TRBV4-1 to TRBJ2-1; 13 bases agree with TRBD2. From germline, CDR1 is MGHRA and CDR2 YSYEKL. The CDR3 length is 18 residues. The V and J ends lost 3 bases and 0 bases, in that order; junction bases with no gene match: 5.

The CDR3 region is CASSERYRGHDKNIQYF. The CDR3 bases are TGTGCCAGCAGTGAACGATACAGGGGGCACGACAAAAACATTCAGTACTTC. V gene TRBV6-1 combines with J gene TRBJ2-4, with 9 bases matching TRBD1. V trimming: 2 bases; J trimming: 3 bases; junction bases outside the gene matches: 8. This CDR3 contains 17 residues. Germline V gene data show CDR1 as MNHNS and CDR2 as SASEGT.

Many counts were recorded for this clonotype. The chain carries TRBV20-1 and TRBJ1-2; 7 bases fit TRBD1. CDR3 length equals 12 residues. Germline values: CDR1 DFQATT, CDR2 SNEGSKA (reference sequence). The V and J ends lost 5 bases and 3 bases, in that order; junction bases with no gene match: 3. As DNA, the CDR3 is TGCAGTGCTGCCGGGACAGACTATGGCTACACCTTC. Encoded protein: CSAAGTDYGYTF.

Regarding this clonotype: Possible read error: a much larger clone is one base away. CDR3 coding DNA: TGTGCCAGCAGTTTAAGGGGACTCTACACAGATACGCAGTATTTT. It translates to CASSLRGLYTDTQYF. This chain uses TRBV12-3 or TRBV12-4 with TRBJ2-3; D perhaps matches TRBD2 (6 bases). The CDR3 contains 15 residues. With 2 bases removed from V and 2 bases from J, the gap between germline ends came to 11 bases.

This clonotype came up many times. The chain has TRBV11-2 and TRBJ2-5, with a tentative D call TRBD1 (6 bases). V was shortened by 5 bases and J by 5 bases, with 21 bases between the two germline ends. The CDR3 spans 16 residues. Germline V CDR1 and CDR2: SGHAT, FQNNGV. The CDR3 region has the DNA TGTGCCAGCAGCCCCCACCTGACAGGATCGTGGGAGACCCAGTACTTC. Translating gives CASSPHLTGSWETQYF.

A remark on this clonotype: At one end the junction does not follow the germline gene, possibly because of a read error. Here the CDR3 DNA reads TGTGCCAGTAGTATAACCGAGGCGGGCGAGCAGTGCTTC. It is translated as CASSITEAGEQCF. The rearrangement links TRBV19 to TRBJ2-5; tentatively, D is TRBD2 (5 bases). CDR1 and CDR2 (germline): LNHDA, SQIVND (reference sequence). The length of the CDR3 is 13 residues.

This clonotype occurred once. The chain combines TRBV11-2 with TRBJ2-1; TRBD1 or TRBD2 may be the D gene (5 bases each). This CDR3 contains 17 residues. V shed 5 bases and J shed 5 bases, with 22 bases lying between them. Germline lookup yields CDR1 SGHAT and CDR2 FQNNGV. The CDR3 spells CASSRLSSGRPNNEQFF. The DNA of the CDR3 is TGTGCCAGCAGCCGACTTAGTTCGGGACGACCAAACAATGAGCAGTTCTTC. Together with reference TRBV11-2 and TRBJ2-1, the CDR3 gives the full variable domain: EAGVAQSPRYKIIEKRQSVAFWCNPISGHATLYWYQQILGQGPKLLIQFQNNGVVDDSQLPKDRFSAERLKGVDSTLKIQPAKLEDSAVYLCASSRLSSGRPNNEQFFGPGTRLTVL.

This clonotype appeared a few times. This chain uses TRBV6-6 with TRBJ1-1; no clear D. This CDR3 region has 12 residues. Germline V gene data show CDR1 as MNHNY and CDR2 as SVGAGI (reference sequence). V was cut by 6 bases and J by 8 bases, with 13 bases left in between. In DNA, the CDR3 is TGTGCCAGCAGATCCCTAACAGCGGAAGCTTTCTTT. It encodes CASRSLTAEAFF.

Note on this clonotype: A much larger clone lies one base from this, so it may be a read error. This chain links TRBV30 with TRBJ1-2, with TRBD1 as a possible D gene (5 bases). Deletions cut 8 bases from V and 8 bases from J, with 18 bases between. CDR3 size: 12 residues. Looked up from germline, CDR1 is GTSNPN and CDR2 is SVGIG (reference sequence). CDR3: CARSPVGDGYTF. The CDR3 nucleotides read TGTGCCAGATCTCCCGTAGGGGACGGCTACACCTTC.